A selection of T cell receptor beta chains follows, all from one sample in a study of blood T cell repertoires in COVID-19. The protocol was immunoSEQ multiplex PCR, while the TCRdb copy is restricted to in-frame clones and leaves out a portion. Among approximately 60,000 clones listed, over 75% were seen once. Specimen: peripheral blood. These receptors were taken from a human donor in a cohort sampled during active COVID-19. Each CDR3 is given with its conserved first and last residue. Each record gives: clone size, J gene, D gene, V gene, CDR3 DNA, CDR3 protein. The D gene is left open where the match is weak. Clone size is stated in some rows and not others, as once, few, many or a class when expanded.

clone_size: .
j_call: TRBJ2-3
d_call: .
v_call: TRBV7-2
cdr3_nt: TGTGCCAGCAGCTTAATGTGGGGGGGCACAGATACGCAGTATTTT
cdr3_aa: CASSLMWGGTDTQYF

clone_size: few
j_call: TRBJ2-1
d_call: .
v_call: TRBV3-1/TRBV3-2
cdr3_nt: TGTGCCAGCAGGAAATCAGGGTATGAGCAGTTCTTC
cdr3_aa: CASRKSGYEQFF

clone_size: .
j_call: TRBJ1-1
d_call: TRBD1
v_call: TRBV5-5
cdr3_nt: TGTGCCAGCAGCTACTGGACAGGGACAAACACTGAAGCTTTCTTT
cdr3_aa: CASSYWTGTNTEAFF

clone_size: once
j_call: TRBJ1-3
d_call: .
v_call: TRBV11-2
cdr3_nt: TGTGCCAGCAGCTTAGGGTGGTCCGCCGAGGGAAACACCATATATTTT
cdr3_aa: CASSLGWSAEGNTIYF

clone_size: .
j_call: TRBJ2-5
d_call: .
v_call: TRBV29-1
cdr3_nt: TGCAGCATTTCCGGGACACGGCAAGAGACCCAGTACTTC
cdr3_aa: CSISGTRQETQYF

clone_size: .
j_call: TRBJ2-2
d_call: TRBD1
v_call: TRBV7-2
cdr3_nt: TGTGCGGGGAGGAGGGCAGGGGGCGGCACCGGGGAGCTGTTTTTT
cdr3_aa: CAGRRAGGGTGELFF

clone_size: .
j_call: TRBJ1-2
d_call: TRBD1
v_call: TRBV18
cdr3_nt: TGTGCCAGCTCACCGGACAGGAGCTATGGCTACACCTTC
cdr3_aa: CASSPDRSYGYTF

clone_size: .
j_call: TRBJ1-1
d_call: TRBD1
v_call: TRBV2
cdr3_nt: TGTGCCAGCAGCGTACAGGGGCTCGGAGGCACTGAAGCTTTCTTT
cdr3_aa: CASSVQGLGGTEAFF

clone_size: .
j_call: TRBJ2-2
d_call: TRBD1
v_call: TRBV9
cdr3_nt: TGTGCCAGCAGCGTAGTAGGGACAGTGCACACCGGGGAGCTGTTTTTT
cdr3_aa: CASSVVGTVHTGELFF

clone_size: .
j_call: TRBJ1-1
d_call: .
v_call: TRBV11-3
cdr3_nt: TGTGCCAGCAGCTTATCAGGAGGGATGATGAACACTGAAGCTTTCTTT
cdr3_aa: CASSLSGGMMNTEAFF

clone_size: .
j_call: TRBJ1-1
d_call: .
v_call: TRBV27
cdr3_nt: TGTGCCAGCAGTTTGGGCCAAGTGAACACTGAAGCTTTCTTT
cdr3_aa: CASSLGQVNTEAFF

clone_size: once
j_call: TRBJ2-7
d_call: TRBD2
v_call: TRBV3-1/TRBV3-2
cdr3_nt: TGTGCCAGCCACGGGACTAGCGGGGGGGAGTTCGAGCAGTACTTC
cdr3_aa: CASHGTSGGEFEQYF

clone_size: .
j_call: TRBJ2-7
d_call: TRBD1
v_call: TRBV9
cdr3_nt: TGTGCCAGCAGCGTAGGTTTGGACAGGGGAACTAACGAGCAGTACTTC
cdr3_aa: CASSVGLDRGTNEQYF

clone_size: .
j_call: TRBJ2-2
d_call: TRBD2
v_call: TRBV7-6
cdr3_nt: TGTGCCAGCAGCCCCACCGGGACTAGCGGGCCCGGGGAGCTGTTTTTT
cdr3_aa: CASSPTGTSGPGELFF

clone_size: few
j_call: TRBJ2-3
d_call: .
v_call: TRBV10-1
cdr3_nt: TGCGCCAGCAGTGAGGTACTGAGCACAGATACGCAGTATTTT
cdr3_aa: CASSEVLSTDTQYF

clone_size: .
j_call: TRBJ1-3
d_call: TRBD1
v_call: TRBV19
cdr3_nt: TGTGCCAGTATGGGGACAGGGGTAGGAAACACCATATATTTT
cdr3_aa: CASMGTGVGNTIYF

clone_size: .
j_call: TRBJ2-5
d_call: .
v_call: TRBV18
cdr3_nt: TGTGCCAGCTCACCCGGCCTCCTGGGCCACCAAGAGACCCAGTACTTC
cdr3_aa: CASSPGLLGHQETQYF

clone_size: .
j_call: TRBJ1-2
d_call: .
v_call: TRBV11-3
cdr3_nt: TGTGCCAGCAGCCGCAGGGGAGACGGCTACACCTTC
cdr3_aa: CASSRRGDGYTF

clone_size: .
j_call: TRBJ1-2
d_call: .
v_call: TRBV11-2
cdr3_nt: TGTGCCAGCAGCTTTTCCTCGGGGGTGGTTTTCTATGGCTACACCTTC
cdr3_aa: CASSFSSGVVFYGYTF

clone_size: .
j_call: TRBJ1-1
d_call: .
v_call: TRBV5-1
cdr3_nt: TGCGCCAGCAGCACACAGGGATCCACGAACACTGAAGCTTTCTTT
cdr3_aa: CASSTQGSTNTEAFF

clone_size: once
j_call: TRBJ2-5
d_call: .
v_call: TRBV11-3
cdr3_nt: TGTGCCAGCAGCTTAGACGGGGAGACCCAGTACTTC
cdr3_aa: CASSLDGETQYF

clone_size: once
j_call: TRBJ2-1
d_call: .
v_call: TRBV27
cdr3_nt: TGTGCCAGCAGTCCCCCCTCTAGGTTGGAGCAGTTCTTC
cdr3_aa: CASSPPSRLEQFF

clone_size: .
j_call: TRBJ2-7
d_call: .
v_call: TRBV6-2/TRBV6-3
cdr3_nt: TGTGCCAGCAGTCAGACAGGCTCCTACGAGCAGTACTTC
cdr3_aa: CASSQTGSYEQYF

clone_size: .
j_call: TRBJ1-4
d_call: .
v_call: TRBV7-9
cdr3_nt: TGTGCCAGCAGCCCATTAAGCGGGGAAAAACTGTTTTTT
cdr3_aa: CASSPLSGEKLFF

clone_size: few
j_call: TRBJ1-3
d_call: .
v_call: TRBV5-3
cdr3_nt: TGTGCCAGTTCGCGAACAGGCAAAACGGGAAACACCATATATTTT
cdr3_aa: CASSRTGKTGNTIYF

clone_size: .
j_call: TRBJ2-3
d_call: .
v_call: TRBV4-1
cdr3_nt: TGCGCCAGCAGCCAAGAAGGAGCAGGCACAGATACGCAGTATTTT
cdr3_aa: CASSQEGAGTDTQYF

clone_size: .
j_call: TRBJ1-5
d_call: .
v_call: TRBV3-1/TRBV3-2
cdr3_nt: TGTGCCAGCAGCCACGAATCGGACTCGGGTCAGCCCCAGCATTTT
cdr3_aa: CASSHESDSGQPQHF

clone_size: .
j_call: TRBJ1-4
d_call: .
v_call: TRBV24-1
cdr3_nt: TGTGCCACCAGTGATGGAGTTAATGAAAAACTGTTTTTT
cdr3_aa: CATSDGVNEKLFF

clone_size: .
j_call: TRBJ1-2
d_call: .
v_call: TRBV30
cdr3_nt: TGTGCCTGGAGTGCCTCCTCTCCAGGGGTGGGGCGCCAGAGGAACTCTGGCTACACCTTC
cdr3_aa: CAWSASSPGVGRQRNSGYTF

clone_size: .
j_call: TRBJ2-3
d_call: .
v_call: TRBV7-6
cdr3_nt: TGTGCCAGCAGAAAAGCCCCGGGGAAGCACACAGATACGCAGTATTTT
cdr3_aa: CASRKAPGKHTDTQYF

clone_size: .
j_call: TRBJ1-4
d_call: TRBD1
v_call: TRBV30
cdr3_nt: TGTGCCTGGAGTGGACAGGGGGTAACTAATGAAAAACTGTTTTTT
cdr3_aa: CAWSGQGVTNEKLFF

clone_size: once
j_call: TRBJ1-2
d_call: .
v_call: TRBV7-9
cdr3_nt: TGTGCCATTACGGGGGAGCGGAGGGGTGGCTACACCTTC
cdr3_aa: CAITGERRGGYTF

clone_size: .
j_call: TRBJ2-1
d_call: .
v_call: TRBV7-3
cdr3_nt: TGTGCCAGCAGGGGACCGGGAGATGAGCAGTTCTTC
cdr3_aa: CASRGPGDEQFF

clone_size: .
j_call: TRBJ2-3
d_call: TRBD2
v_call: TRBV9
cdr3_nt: TGTGCCAGCAGCGGGACTAGCTCCACAGATACGCAGTATTTT
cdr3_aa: CASSGTSSTDTQYF

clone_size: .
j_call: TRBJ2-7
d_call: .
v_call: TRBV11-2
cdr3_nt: TGTGACCCCGGACTACCCTCCTACGAGCAGTACTTC
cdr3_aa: CDPGLPSYEQYF

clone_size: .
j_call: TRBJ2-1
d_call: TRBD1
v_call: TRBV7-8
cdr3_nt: TGTGCCAGCAGCTTAGCGGGACAGGGGAAATACAATGAGCAGTTCTTC
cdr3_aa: CASSLAGQGKYNEQFF

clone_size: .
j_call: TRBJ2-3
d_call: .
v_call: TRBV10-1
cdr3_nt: TGCGCCAGCAGTGAGTCTCACACAGATACGCAGTATTTT
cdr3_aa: CASSESHTDTQYF